This T cell receptor (beta chain) was documented in a study of metastatic and nonmetastatic thyroid tumors. Across the study: Repertoire comparisons spanned blood and tumor or nodule tissue from malignant and benign thyroid patients. Notes on the study in general: Patients with malignant thyroid tumors reportedly had significantly higher TCR beta diversity than those with benign nodules, in blood and tumor.

The V gene end was trimmed by 2 bases and the J gene end by 2 bases; junction bases not matched to a gene: 11. This CDR3 spans 18 amino acids. The germline gives CDR1 SNHLY, CDR2 FYNNEI. TCRdb re-clonotyped the PCR reads via MiXCR. The data show 21,000 or so clones, with approximately 30% seen just once and approximately 18% held by the top ten. Thyroid surgery was performed in patients who had received no treatment beforehand. This clone occurred once. Its antigen is not identified. The TCR originated in a female donor with papillary thyroid cancer or a benign thyroid nodule (not recorded which). Some clones in this sample may be carry-over from other donors' samples. Sequencing was carried out using blood. This chain connects TRBV2 to TRBJ2-3; TRBD2 aligns across 9 bases. The CDR3 sequence: CASSEIAGEYTDTDTQYF. CDR3 sequence (DNA): TGTGCCAGCAGTGAAATAGCGGGGGAGTACACTGACACAGATACGCAGTATTTT.